This T cell receptor beta chain was found in a study of OX40 agonist ivuxolimab in advanced cancers. As for the study more broadly: The costimulatory receptor OX40 (CD134) was targeted by ivuxolimab, a fully human IgG2 agonistic monoclonal antibody. Intravenous ivuxolimab was administered to patients every 2 weeks at six dose levels: 0.01, 0.1, 0.3, 1.5, 3 and 10 mg/kg. Of the approximately 50 dose-escalation patients, hepatocellular carcinoma was present in about 20, melanoma in around 15, renal cell carcinoma in 9 and head and neck cancer in 9. In the dose-escalation cohort, 70% to 90% of patients were male, and the mean age was approximately 60 years with a range of roughly 23 to 79. Patients were allowed to have had prior anti-PD-1, anti-PD-L1 or anti-CTLA-4 therapy, and around 40% of the dose-escalation patients had previously received checkpoint inhibitors. Partial responses were achieved by three dose-escalation patients, of whom one had hepatocellular carcinoma and two had cutaneous melanoma. The point of sequencing TCRbeta in the periphery was to test whether ivuxolimab changed TCR sequence diversity and drove clonal T-cell expansion. The paper describes the monotherapy dose-escalation part (N = 52 patients) of the phase I trial of ivuxolimab.

For sequencing of the TCRbeta CDR3 region, genomic DNA was extracted from the sorted cells. The immunoSEQ Assay was used to sequence the TCRbeta CDR3 regions. Not all clones reach the TCRdb copy of this immuneACCESS table, which keeps in-frame sequences only. Checked studies attribute under half of the gap to unresolved V genes and leave the rest unexplained. The sample profile shows tens of thousands of clones; about 82% of them were found once. Approximately 2.6% of the sample is held by the ten biggest clonotypes. The germline V gene provides CDR1 SGHRS and CDR2 YFSETQ. The V end loses 0 bases and the J end loses 7 bases, and a stretch of 13 bases separates them. Including the terminal cysteine and phenylalanine, the CDR3 comprises 14 residues. Only the CDR3 portion is preserved as DNA: 42 bases, with reading frame beginning at the first base. Results the study describes overall, beyond this receptor: The antigen specificity of the clonally expanded peripheral T cells was not determined. After ivuxolimab, CD8+ T cells had more expanded clones than CD4+ T cells on average. Clonal expansion of both CD4+ and CD8+ blood T cells was observed from baseline to week 6 at doses 0.1 to 3.0 mg/kg. Low levels of normalized T-cell clonal expansion were also seen in some patients who did not respond. In the 0.1-3.0 mg/kg groups, partial responders had among the lowest normalized peripheral clonal expansion, particularly in CD8+ T cells.

As for this clone: Its antigen remains undetermined. No base quality values were provided; no much bigger clone lies one nucleotide off.

Patients with autoimmune disease history or receiving systemic immunosuppression were excluded from the trial. Peripheral blood for TCR sequencing was collected from all dose cohorts at baseline, on cycle 4 day 1, and on cycle 7 day 1. Samples came from an open-label, multicenter, first-in-human phase I dose-escalation trial of ivuxolimab. The trial enrolled adults with locally advanced or metastatic head and neck squamous cell, hepatocellular, melanoma or renal cell carcinoma. Before TCR sequencing, CD4+ T cells and CD8+ T cells from peripheral blood were sorted into separate populations. The sequenced sample was CD4+ or CD8+ T cells sorted from blood, obtained in a trial of the OX40 agonist ivuxolimab. The source is an adult with an advanced solid tumor such as melanoma, head and neck, liver or kidney cancer. The V and J segments used are TRBV5-1 and TRBJ2-5; the D gene is possibly TRBD1 or TRBD2, with 5 bases matching each. The DNA sequence is as follows: TGCGCCAGCAGCTTGGAGGGACCCCGGGGGACCCAGTACTTC. It translates to CASSLEGPRGTQYF.